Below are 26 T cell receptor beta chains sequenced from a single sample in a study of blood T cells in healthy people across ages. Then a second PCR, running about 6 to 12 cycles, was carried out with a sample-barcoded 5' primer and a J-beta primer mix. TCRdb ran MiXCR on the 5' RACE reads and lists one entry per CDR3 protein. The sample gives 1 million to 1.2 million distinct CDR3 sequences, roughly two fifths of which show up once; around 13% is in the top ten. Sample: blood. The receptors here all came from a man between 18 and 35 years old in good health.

DNA of the CDR3: TGTGCCACCAGCGGGGATAATGAAAAACTGTTTTTT. Translating gives CATSGDNEKLFF. The chain couples TRBV15 to TRBJ1-4, with unresolved D. Germline CDR1 is LNHNV and CDR2 is YYDKDF (reference sequence). The CDR3 has 12 residues. V gave up 5 bases and J gave up 4 bases, with 5 bases separating them.

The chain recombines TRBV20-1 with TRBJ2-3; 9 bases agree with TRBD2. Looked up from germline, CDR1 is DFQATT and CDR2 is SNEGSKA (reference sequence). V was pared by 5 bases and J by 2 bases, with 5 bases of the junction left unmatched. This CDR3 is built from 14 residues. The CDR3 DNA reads TGCAGTGCTGAGAGCGGGGGGATCACAGATACGCAGTATTTT. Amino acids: CSAESGGITDTQYF.

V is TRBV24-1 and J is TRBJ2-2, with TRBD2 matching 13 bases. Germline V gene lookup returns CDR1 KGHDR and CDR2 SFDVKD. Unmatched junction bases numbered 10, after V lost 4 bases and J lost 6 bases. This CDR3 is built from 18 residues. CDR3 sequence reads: CATSDYTSGGALAGELFF. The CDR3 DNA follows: TGTGCCACCAGTGACTACACTAGCGGGGGGGCCCTGGCCGGGGAGCTGTTTTTT.

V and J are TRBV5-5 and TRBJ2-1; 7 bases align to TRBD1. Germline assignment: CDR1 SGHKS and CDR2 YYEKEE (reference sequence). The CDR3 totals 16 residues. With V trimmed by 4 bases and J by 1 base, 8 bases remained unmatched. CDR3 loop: CASSIQGDSSYNEQFF. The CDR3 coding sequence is TGTGCCAGCAGCATTCAGGGGGACAGTTCCTACAATGAGCAGTTCTTC. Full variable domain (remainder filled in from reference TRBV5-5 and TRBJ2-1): DAGVTQSPTHLIKTRGQQVTLRCSPISGHKSVSWYQQVLGQGPQFIFQYYEKEERGRGNFPDRFSARQFPNYSSELNVNALLLGDSALYLCASSIQGDSSYNEQFFGPGTRLTVL.

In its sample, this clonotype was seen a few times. CDR3 DNA sequence: TGTGCCGCGCGGGGGGAGTACAATGAGCAGTTCTTC. Encoded protein: CAARGEYNEQFF. J is TRBJ2-1 and V is TRBV10-3; 8 nucleotides align to TRBD2. Germline V gene data show CDR1 as ENHRY and CDR2 as SYGVKD. This CDR3 has 12 amino acids. V lost 11 bases and J lost 4; bases outside the gene matches: 4.

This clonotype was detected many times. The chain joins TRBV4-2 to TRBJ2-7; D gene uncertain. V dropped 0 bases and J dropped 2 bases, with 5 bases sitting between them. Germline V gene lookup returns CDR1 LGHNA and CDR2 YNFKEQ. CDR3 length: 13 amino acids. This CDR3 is CASSQDNTYEQYF. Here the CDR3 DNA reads TGTGCCAGCAGCCAAGATAATACCTACGAGCAGTACTTC.

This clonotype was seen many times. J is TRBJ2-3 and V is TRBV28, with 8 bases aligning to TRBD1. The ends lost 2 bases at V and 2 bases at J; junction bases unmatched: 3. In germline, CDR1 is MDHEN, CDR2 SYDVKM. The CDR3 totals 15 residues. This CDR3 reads CASSLRQGATDTQYF. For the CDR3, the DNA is TGTGCCAGCAGTTTAAGGCAGGGGGCCACAGATACGCAGTATTTT.

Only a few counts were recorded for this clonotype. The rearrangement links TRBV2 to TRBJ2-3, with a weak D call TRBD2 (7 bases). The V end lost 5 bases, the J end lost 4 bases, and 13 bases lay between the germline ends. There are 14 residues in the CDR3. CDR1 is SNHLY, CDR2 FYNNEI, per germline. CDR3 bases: TGTGCCAGCAGTCTACGGGGGGCCCCAGATACGCAGTATTTT. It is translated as CASSLRGAPDTQYF.

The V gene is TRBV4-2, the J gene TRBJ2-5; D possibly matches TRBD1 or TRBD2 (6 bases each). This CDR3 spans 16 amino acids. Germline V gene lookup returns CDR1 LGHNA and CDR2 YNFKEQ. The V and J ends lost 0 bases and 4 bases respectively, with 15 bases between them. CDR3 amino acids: CASSQEGARGLETQYF. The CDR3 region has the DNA TGTGCCAGCAGCCAAGAAGGTGCCCGGGGGCTAGAGACCCAGTACTTC.

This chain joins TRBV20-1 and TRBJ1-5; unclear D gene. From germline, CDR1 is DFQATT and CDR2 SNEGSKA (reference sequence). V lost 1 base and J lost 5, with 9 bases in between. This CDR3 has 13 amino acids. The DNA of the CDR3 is TGCAGTGCTAGAGCGGGAGGATATCAGCCCCAGCATTTT. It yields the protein CSARAGGYQPQHF.

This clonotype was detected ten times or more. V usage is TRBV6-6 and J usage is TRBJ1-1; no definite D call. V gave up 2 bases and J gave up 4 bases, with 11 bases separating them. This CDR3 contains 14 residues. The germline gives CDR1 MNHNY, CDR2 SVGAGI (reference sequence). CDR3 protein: CASSYKGKGTEAFF. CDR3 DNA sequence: TGTGCCAGCAGTTACAAAGGGAAGGGCACTGAAGCTTTCTTT.

The CDR3 is CSALTGSNTGELFF. DNA of the CDR3: TGCAGCGCCCTGACAGGGTCGAACACCGGGGAGCTGTTTTTT. The chain couples TRBV29-1 to TRBJ2-2, with 7 bases aligning to TRBD1. The CDR3 length is 14 residues. Trimming cost V 7 bases and J 0 bases; bases outside gene matches: 5. Germline V gene lookup returns CDR1 SQVTM and CDR2 ANQGSEA.

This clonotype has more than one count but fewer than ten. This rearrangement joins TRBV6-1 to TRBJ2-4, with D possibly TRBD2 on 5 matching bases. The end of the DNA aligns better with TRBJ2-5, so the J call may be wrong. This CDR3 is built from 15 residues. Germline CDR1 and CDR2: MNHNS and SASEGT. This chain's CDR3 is CASSDLGLNQETQYF. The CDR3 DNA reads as TGTGCCAGCAGTGATCTAGGACTCAATCAAGAGACCCAGTACTTC.

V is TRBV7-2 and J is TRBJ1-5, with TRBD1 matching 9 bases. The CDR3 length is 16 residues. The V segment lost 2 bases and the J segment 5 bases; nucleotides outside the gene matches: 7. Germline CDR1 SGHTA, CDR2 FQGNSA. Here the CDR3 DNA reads TGTGCCAGCAGCTTAAGTGGGACAGGGTTGCATCAGCCCCAGCATTTT. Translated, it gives CASSLSGTGLHQPQHF.

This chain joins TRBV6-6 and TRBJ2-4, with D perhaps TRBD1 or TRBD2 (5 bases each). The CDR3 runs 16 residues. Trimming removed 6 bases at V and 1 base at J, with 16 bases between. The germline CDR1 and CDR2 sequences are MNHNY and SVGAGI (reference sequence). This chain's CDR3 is CASRGTWGSAKNIQYF. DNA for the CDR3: TGTGCCAGCAGAGGGACCTGGGGGTCGGCCAAAAACATTCAGTACTTC.

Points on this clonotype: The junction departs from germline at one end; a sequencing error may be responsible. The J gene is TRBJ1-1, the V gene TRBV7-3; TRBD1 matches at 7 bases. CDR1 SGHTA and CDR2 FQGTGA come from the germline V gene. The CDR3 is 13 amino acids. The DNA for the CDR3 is TGCGCCAGCAGCCGCGGACAGGATCAGCAAGCTTCCTTT. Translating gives CASSRGQDQQASF.

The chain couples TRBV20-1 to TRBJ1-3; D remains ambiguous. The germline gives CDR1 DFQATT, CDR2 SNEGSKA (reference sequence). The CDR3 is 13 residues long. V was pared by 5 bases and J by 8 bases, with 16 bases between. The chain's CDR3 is CSAGDSYGDTIYF. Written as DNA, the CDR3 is TGCAGTGCTGGCGACTCATACGGCGACACCATATATTTT.

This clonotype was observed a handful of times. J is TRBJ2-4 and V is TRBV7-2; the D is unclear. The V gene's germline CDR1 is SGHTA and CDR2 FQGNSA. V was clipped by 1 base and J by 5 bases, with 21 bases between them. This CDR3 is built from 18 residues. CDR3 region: CASSLDPVLVSGQNIQYF. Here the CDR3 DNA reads TGTGCCAGCAGCTTAGACCCAGTACTCGTTTCGGGCCAAAACATTCAGTACTTC.

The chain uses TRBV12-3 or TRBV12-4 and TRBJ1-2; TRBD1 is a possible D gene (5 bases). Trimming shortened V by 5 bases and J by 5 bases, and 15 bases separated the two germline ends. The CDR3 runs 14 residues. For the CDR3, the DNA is TGTGCCAGCAGTGTAGGGGTCACGTTATATGGCTACACCTTC. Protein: CASSVGVTLYGYTF.

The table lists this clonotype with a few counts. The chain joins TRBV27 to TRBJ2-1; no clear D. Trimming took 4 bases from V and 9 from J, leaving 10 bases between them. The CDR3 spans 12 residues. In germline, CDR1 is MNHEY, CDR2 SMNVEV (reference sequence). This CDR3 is CASSYGSREQFF. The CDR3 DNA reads TGTGCCAGCAGTTATGGCAGTCGTGAGCAGTTCTTC.

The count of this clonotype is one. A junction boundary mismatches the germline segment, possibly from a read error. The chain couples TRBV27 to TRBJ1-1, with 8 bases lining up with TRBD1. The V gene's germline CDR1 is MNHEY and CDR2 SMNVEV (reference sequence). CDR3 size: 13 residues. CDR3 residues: CASRRQGNAEAFF. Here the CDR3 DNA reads TGTGCCAGCAGGCGACAGGGGAACGCTGAAGCTTTCTTT.

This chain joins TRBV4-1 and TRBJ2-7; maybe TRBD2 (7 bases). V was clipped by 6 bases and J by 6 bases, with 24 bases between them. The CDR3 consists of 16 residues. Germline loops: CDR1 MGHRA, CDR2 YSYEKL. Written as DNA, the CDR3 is TGCGCCAGCAGGCATCAAGGGGGGGGCCTTCTGGGCGAGCAGTACTTC. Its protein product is CASRHQGGGLLGEQYF.

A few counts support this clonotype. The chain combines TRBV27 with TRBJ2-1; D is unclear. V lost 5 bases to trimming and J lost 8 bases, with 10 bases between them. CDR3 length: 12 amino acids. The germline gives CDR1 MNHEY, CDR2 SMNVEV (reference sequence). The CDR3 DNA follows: TGTGCCAGCAGTGGTAGTTGGGATGAGCAGTTCTTC. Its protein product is CASSGSWDEQFF.

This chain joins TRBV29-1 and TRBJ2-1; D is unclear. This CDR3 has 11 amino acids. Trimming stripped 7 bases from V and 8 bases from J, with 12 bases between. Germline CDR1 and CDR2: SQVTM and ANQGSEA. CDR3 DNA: TGCAGCGGGGGTGTCCCGGATGAGCAGTTCTTC. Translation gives CSGGVPDEQFF.

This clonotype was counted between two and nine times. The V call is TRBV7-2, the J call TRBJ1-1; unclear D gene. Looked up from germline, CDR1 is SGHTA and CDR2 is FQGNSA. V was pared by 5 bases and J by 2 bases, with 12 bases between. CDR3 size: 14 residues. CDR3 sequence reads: CASSREAVNTEAFF. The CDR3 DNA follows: TGTGCCAGCAGCAGGGAGGCGGTTAACACTGAAGCTTTCTTT.

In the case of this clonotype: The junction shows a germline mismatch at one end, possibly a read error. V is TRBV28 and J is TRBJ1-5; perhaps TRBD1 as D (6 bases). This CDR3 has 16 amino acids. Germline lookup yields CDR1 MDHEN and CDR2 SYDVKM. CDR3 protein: CASTPHGGQSNQPRHF. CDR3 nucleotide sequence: TGTGCCAGCACCCCTCACGGTGGACAGAGCAATCAGCCCCGGCATTTT.